Listed below are T cell receptor beta chains from one sample, sequenced in a study of type 1 regulatory T cells. No cognate antigen is known for these TCRs. Each CDR3 protein is one row after TCRdb ran MiXCR on the reads. The sample contains about 62,000 distinct CDR3 sequences, 55% to 65% of which appear only once. Sequencing was performed on cultured non-Tr1 T cells, either the whole culture or a sorted T cell fraction (not recorded which). These receptor sequences come from a human donor in good health. The CDR3 runs from the conserved cysteine through the conserved F or W. Each record gives: clone size, V gene, D gene, J gene, CDR3 DNA, CDR3 protein. The D gene is left open where the match is weak. Only some rows state a clone size, as once, few, many or a class for expanded clones.

>.|TRBV6-5|TRBD1|TRBJ1-4
TGTGCCAGCAGGCTTAGCAAGACAGGGGTAGGGGGAAAACTGTTTTTT
CASRLSKTGVGGKLFF
>.|TRBV7-2|.|TRBJ2-3
TGTGCCAGCAGCTTAGCGCATTCTTACCTAGATACGCAGTATTTT
CASSLAHSYLDTQYF
>.|TRBV7-9|TRBD1|TRBJ1-1
TGTGCCAGCAGCCGCGGACAGGGGGCAGCCACTGAAGCTTTCTTT
CASSRGQGAATEAFF
>.|TRBV7-2|.|TRBJ1-1
TGTGCCAGCAGCCTCACGAACACTGAAGCTTTCTTT
CASSLTNTEAFF
>.|TRBV20-1|TRBD1|TRBJ2-1
TGCAGTGCGAAATCGGGACAGGGGAACAATGAGCAGTTCTTC
CSAKSGQGNNEQFF
>.|TRBV7-3|.|TRBJ2-2
TGTGCCAGCAGTCCACTTGGCGCCGGGGAGCTGTTTTTT
CASSPLGAGELFF
>few|TRBV5-1|.|TRBJ2-2
TGCGCCAGCAGCCAGCTGAGGGACCCCACCGGGGAGCTGTTTTTT
CASSQLRDPTGELFF
>few|TRBV10-3|TRBD2|TRBJ2-1
TGTGCCATCAGTGAGCGGGGACTAGCGGGAGGGCCAGGGAATGAGCAGTTCTTC
CAISERGLAGGPGNEQFF
>.|TRBV7-6|.|TRBJ1-6
TGTGCCAGCACCCAAGAGACAGCTTCCTATAATTCACCCCTCCACTTT
CASTQETASYNSPLHF
>few|TRBV7-2|.|TRBJ2-7
TGTGCCAGCAGCTTAGCATCGGTGAGCTCCTACGAGCAGTACTTC
CASSLASVSSYEQYF
>once|TRBV2|TRBD1|TRBJ1-4
TGTGCCAGCAGAGCCGGGACAGTTAATGAAAAACTGTTTTTT
CASRAGTVNEKLFF
>.|TRBV25-1|.|TRBJ1-2
TGTGCCAGCAGACAGGGTCTTACCTATGGCTACACCTTC
CASRQGLTYGYTF
>.|TRBV11-2|.|TRBJ2-7
TGTGCCAGCAGCTTTACCAGGGAAAAAGGCGAGCAGTACTTC
CASSFTREKGEQYF
>once|TRBV4-2|.|TRBJ2-7
TGTGCCAGCAGCCAAGAGTCTAGCGAGACCTACGAGCAGTACTTC
CASSQESSETYEQYF
>.|TRBV24-1|.|TRBJ2-2
TGTGCCACCAGTGAGGGCTGGTCGAACACCGGGGAGCTGTTTTTT
CATSEGWSNTGELFF
>.|TRBV5-1|TRBD1|TRBJ1-1
TGCGCCAGCAGCTTGGGGACAGGGTTCGGAACTGAAGCTTTCTTT
CASSLGTGFGTEAFF
>.|TRBV7-8|.|TRBJ2-7
TGTGTCAGCAGCTTAGATCTCCTCATTCCAGGGGGGCGAGAGCAGTACTTC
CVSSLDLLIPGGREQYF
>.|TRBV20-1|TRBD1|TRBJ1-5
TGCAGTGCCCTATACCAGGGGGCGAGAAATCAGCCCCAGCATTTT
CSALYQGARNQPQHF
>once|TRBV12-3/TRBV12-4|.|TRBJ2-4
TGTGCCAGCAGTTTACAGGGAATGGGGAACATTCAGTACTTC
CASSLQGMGNIQYF
>once|TRBV29-1|.|TRBJ1-1
TGCAGCGTCGGGGAGACTGAAGCTTTCTTT
CSVGETEAFF
>few|TRBV24-1|TRBD2|TRBJ2-3
TGTGCCACCAGTGATCCGGGGGGTGGAGATACGCAGTATTTT
CATSDPGGGDTQYF
>.|TRBV4-2|.|TRBJ2-3
TGTGCCAGCAGCCAAGAGGGAGGACAGCCTAGCACAGATACGCAGTATTTT
CASSQEGGQPSTDTQYF
>.|TRBV28|.|TRBJ1-6
TGTGCCAGCAGTCTTGGACAGACAAGCTCCTATAATTCACCCCTCCACTTT
CASSLGQTSSYNSPLHF
>few|TRBV27|.|TRBJ2-3
TGTGCCAGCAGTTTGTTGGGTTTTAGCACAGATACGCAGTATTTT
CASSLLGFSTDTQYF
>.|TRBV6-2/TRBV6-3|.|TRBJ2-7
TGTGCCAGCAACCCATACTCAACCAGGGCCCTAGAGCAGTACTTC
CASNPYSTRALEQYF
>.|TRBV6-1|TRBD2|TRBJ2-5
TGTGCCAGCAGTGGGAGCGGGAGGGGCGAGACCCAGTACTTC
CASSGSGRGETQYF
>.|TRBV5-1|TRBD2|TRBJ2-5
TGCGCCAGTGCGCTTAGCGGGAATATCCAAGAGACCCAGTACTTC
CASALSGNIQETQYF
>few|TRBV20-1|TRBD1|TRBJ2-3
TGCAGTGCTAGAGACCCGACAGGGAAGTTCGCAGATACGCAGTATTTT
CSARDPTGKFADTQYF
>.|TRBV12-3/TRBV12-4|.|TRBJ1-1
TGTGCCAGCAGTCCGGATCCAGTCGGCAACACTGAAGCTTTCTTT
CASSPDPVGNTEAFF
>.|TRBV5-1|.|TRBJ1-2
TGCGCCAGCAGCTTGGAACCGAAGACAGATGGCTACACCTTC
CASSLEPKTDGYTF
>.|TRBV4-1|.|TRBJ2-3
TGCGCCAGCAGCCAAGACCCGACGCGGGCAAGGGGTTACACAGATACGCAGTATTTT
CASSQDPTRARGYTDTQYF
>.|TRBV18|TRBD2|TRBJ2-7
TGTGCCAGCTCACCATCGGGACTAGCGGGAGGACTCTCCTACGAGCAGTACTTC
CASSPSGLAGGLSYEQYF
>.|TRBV11-2|.|TRBJ2-3
TGTGCCAGCAGCTTAGTAGGGGGGACTGGCACAGATACGCAGTATTTT
CASSLVGGTGTDTQYF
>.|TRBV10-2|.|TRBJ1-1
TGCGCCAGCAGTCCGACAGGCGGGATGAACACTGAAGCTTTCTTT
CASSPTGGMNTEAFF
>few|TRBV19|.|TRBJ1-1
TGTGCCAGTAGTATCCGGGGGCTTGAAGCTTTCTTT
CASSIRGLEAFF
>few|TRBV20-1|TRBD2|TRBJ2-7
TGCAGTGCTACGCCCGGGACTAGCGGGCTAGATGAGCAGTACTTC
CSATPGTSGLDEQYF
>.|TRBV7-2|.|TRBJ2-1
TGTGCCAGCAGCTTAGAATGGGCGGAATACAATGAGCAGTTCTTC
CASSLEWAEYNEQFF
>.|TRBV6-5|.|TRBJ2-4
TGTGCCAGCAGTTCGGGTTTGGGAAACATTCAGTACTTC
CASSSGLGNIQYF
>.|TRBV6-5|.|TRBJ2-6
TGTGCCAGCAGACGGACAGACTCTGGGGCCAACGTCCTGACTTTC
CASRRTDSGANVLTF
>.|TRBV4-1|.|TRBJ1-4
TGCGCCAGCAGCCAAGATGAGTGGCTTCAAAGGGGTGAAAAACTGTTTTTT
CASSQDEWLQRGEKLFF
>few|TRBV18|.|TRBJ1-1
TGTGCCAGCTCACCTGCTCAGAACACTGAAGCTTTCTTT
CASSPAQNTEAFF
>.|TRBV9|TRBD2|TRBJ2-7
TGTGCCAGCAGCGTAGATTTGGGCGGGAGCTCCTACGAGCAGTACTTC
CASSVDLGGSSYEQYF
>once|TRBV24-1|TRBD2|TRBJ2-1
TGTGCCACCAGTGATTTGAGGAGGGGCAACCCTCGAGCGGGAGCGCGAGACGAGCTGTTCTTC
CATSDLRRGNPRAGARDELFF
>few|TRBV10-3|.|TRBJ1-1
TGTGCCATCAGTGAGTCGCGGAACACTGAAGCTTTCTTT
CAISESRNTEAFF
>.|TRBV28|TRBD1|TRBJ1-6
TGTGCCAGCCGTACACAGGGGTTTAATTCACCCCTCCACTTT
CASRTQGFNSPLHF
>.|TRBV4-2|.|TRBJ2-3
TGTGCCAGCAGCCAAGATAAGGGGGAGGGCCGTACAGATACGCAGTATTTT
CASSQDKGEGRTDTQYF
>.|TRBV10-2|.|TRBJ2-1
TGCGCCAGCAGTCACAGGGAGAGAAACAATGAGCAGTTCTTC
CASSHRERNNEQFF